These T cell receptor beta chains were read from a single sample in a study of control samples from healthy donors and cancer patients. Method: immunoSEQ multiplex PCR; TCRdb's copy keeps in-frame clones and lacks some. This table has about 170,000 clones, more than 85% appearing once. Sequencing was done on a sample of blood. These receptor sequences come from a woman between 40 and 50 years old in good health. Each CDR3 is given with its conserved first and last residue. D genes are given only for firm matches. Clone size is given for some rows only: seen once, a few or many times, or a class if the clone is expanded.

clone_size,j_call,d_call,v_call,cdr3_nt,cdr3_aa
-,TRBJ1-6,TRBD1,TRBV5-1,TGCGCCAGCAGCTTTGGGACAGGGTATTCACCCCTCCACTTT,CASSFGTGYSPLHF
-,TRBJ2-7,-,TRBV5-1,TGCGCCAGCAGCCCCCCGAAGGGGGAATACGAGCAGTACTTC,CASSPPKGEYEQYF
-,TRBJ1-3,-,TRBV6-2/TRBV6-3,TGTGCCAGCAGTCTGCAGCTCCGCTCTGGAAACACCATATATTTT,CASSLQLRSGNTIYF
-,TRBJ2-7,-,TRBV18,TGTGCCAGCTCACCAGGGAGTAGCGGATACGAGCAGTACTTC,CASSPGSSGYEQYF
once,TRBJ2-1,-,TRBV6-5,TGTGCCAGCACCCGGGGTGGATCCTACAATGAGCAGTTCTTC,CASTRGGSYNEQFF
once,TRBJ2-7,-,TRBV6-5,TGTGCCAGCAGGGATTCCTACGAGCAGTACTTC,CASRDSYEQYF
-,TRBJ1-5,-,TRBV15,TGTGCCACCAGCTTAGACGCGGGAGATCAGCCCCAGCATTTT,CATSLDAGDQPQHF
-,TRBJ2-7,TRBD2,TRBV28,TGTGCCAGCAGTTCTCTAGCGGGGGGGGCCTACGAGCAGTACTTC,CASSSLAGGAYEQYF
-,TRBJ1-5,-,TRBV6-6,TGTGCCAGCAGTAACTACAGGGTTGGGTCCCAGCATTTT,CASSNYRVGSQHF
few,TRBJ2-2,-,TRBV7-3,TGTGCCAGCAGCTTTACTAGCCTGGGCACCGGGGAGCTGTTTTTT,CASSFTSLGTGELFF
-,TRBJ1-1,TRBD1,TRBV19,TGTGCCAGTAGTCACAGGGGAATGAACACTGAAGCTTTCTTT,CASSHRGMNTEAFF
-,TRBJ1-3,-,TRBV9,TGTGCCAGCAGCGACCCTTCACAGAAGAAGTCTGGAAACACCATATATTTT,CASSDPSQKKSGNTIYF
-,TRBJ1-1,TRBD1,TRBV5-1,TGCGCCAGCACCCTTGGACAGGGCATGAACACTGAAGCTTTCTTT,CASTLGQGMNTEAFF
-,TRBJ1-2,-,TRBV5-1,TGCGCCAGCAGGGAGGAAAGGTCAGATGGCTACACCTTC,CASREERSDGYTF
-,TRBJ2-7,-,TRBV5-1,TGCGCCAGCAGCTTGGGGGCGACGGGGGCCTACGAGCAGTACTTC,CASSLGATGAYEQYF
-,TRBJ2-5,-,TRBV19,TGTGCCAGTAGTATAGGGAAAGGGAGAGAGACCCAGTACTTC,CASSIGKGRETQYF
-,TRBJ2-1,TRBD1,TRBV6-5,TGTGCCAGCAGGGGGGGACAGGTCCCCACTGAGCAGTTCTTC,CASRGGQVPTEQFF
-,TRBJ1-1,-,TRBV5-4,TGTGCCAGCAGACAAGACCTCCTACGGGACAACACTGAAGCTTTCTTT,CASRQDLLRDNTEAFF
-,TRBJ2-1,TRBD2,TRBV5-1,TGCGCCAGCAGCTTGGATGGCGGGGGTGAGAATGAGCAGTTCTTC,CASSLDGGGENEQFF
once,TRBJ1-1,-,TRBV5-4,TGTGCCGCCTCCCGTGGGGGGGACACTGAAGCTTTCTTT,CAASRGGDTEAFF
-,TRBJ1-1,-,TRBV6-5,TGTGCCAGCAGGGAGAGGGGGACTGAAGCTTTCTTT,CASRERGTEAFF
-,TRBJ1-1,-,TRBV5-1,TGCGCCAGCAGCTTGGGGAGGGAGGGCACTGAAGCTTTCTTT,CASSLGREGTEAFF
-,TRBJ1-2,-,TRBV11-2,TGTGCCAGCAGCTTAGTGGCCGGCACCTATGGCTACACCTTC,CASSLVAGTYGYTF
-,TRBJ1-3,-,TRBV7-8,TGTGCCAGCATCGACAGGCGGTTCTCTGGAAACACCATATATTTT,CASIDRRFSGNTIYF
-,TRBJ1-2,-,TRBV27,TGTGCCAGCAGTTTCGACCGAACCTCTGACTACACCTTC,CASSFDRTSDYTF
-,TRBJ2-1,TRBD1,TRBV6-6,TGTGCCAGCGATACAAGACAGGGCGGCCCCCCCGAGCAGTTCTTC,CASDTRQGGPPEQFF
-,TRBJ1-5,-,TRBV9,TGTGCCAGCAGCCCCCAACCTCAGGGAAAAAATCAGCCCCAGCATTTT,CASSPQPQGKNQPQHF
-,TRBJ1-1,-,TRBV6-6,TGTGCCAGCAGTGGGGACTCCCGAGGCGTTCCAGCTTTCTTT,CASSGDSRGVPAFF
-,TRBJ2-3,TRBD2,TRBV5-1,TGCGCCAGCAGCATTGGGACTAGCGGAGATACGCAGTATTTT,CASSIGTSGDTQYF
-,TRBJ1-2,-,TRBV5-4,TGTGCCAGCAGCTTCGGACAGTCAAACTATGGCTACACCTTC,CASSFGQSNYGYTF
-,TRBJ1-1,-,TRBV7-8,TGTGCCAGCAGCTTAGACAGAAACACTGAAGCTTTCTTT,CASSLDRNTEAFF
-,TRBJ2-6,-,TRBV9,TGTGCCAGCAGCAGGGCTGGGGCCAACGTCCTGACTTTC,CASSRAGANVLTF
-,TRBJ1-5,-,TRBV6-1,TGTGCCAGCAGTGGACCCGGGGGAGCAAATAGCAATCAGCCCCAGCATTTT,CASSGPGGANSNQPQHF
-,TRBJ2-3,TRBD2,TRBV15,TGTGCCACCAGCAGTCTAGCGGGGGACGATACGCAGTATTTT,CATSSLAGDDTQYF
-,TRBJ1-2,-,TRBV10-3,TGTGCCATCAGTGAGGAGAGGAGTCCAGCTAACTATGGCTACACCTTC,CAISEERSPANYGYTF
-,TRBJ1-1,-,TRBV18,TGTGCCAGCTCACCACAGGGCTGGGACACTGAAGCTTTCTTT,CASSPQGWDTEAFF
-,TRBJ2-3,-,TRBV7-8,TGTGCCAGCAGCTTTGGGGGGGCCTCTAGCACAGATACGCAGTATTTT,CASSFGGASSTDTQYF
-,TRBJ2-5,TRBD1,TRBV5-1,TGCGCCAGCAGCTTGGGACAGGGCAGGGAGACCCAGTACTTC,CASSLGQGRETQYF
once,TRBJ2-2,-,TRBV11-3,TGTGCCAGCAGCTTGCGCTCTACGAACACCGGGGAGCTGTTTTTT,CASSLRSTNTGELFF
-,TRBJ2-7,-,TRBV7-9,TGTGCCAGCAGTTCAGACACCCTGGGGAGCGAGCAGTACTTC,CASSSDTLGSEQYF
-,TRBJ1-5,-,TRBV3-1/TRBV3-2,TGTGCCAGCAGCCAAACAACAGCGGGACAGCCCCAGCATTTT,CASSQTTAGQPQHF
few,TRBJ1-6,-,TRBV7-9,TGTGCCAGCAGCTTAGGCTCCAATTCACCCCTCCACTTT,CASSLGSNSPLHF